The 27 T cell receptor beta chains below come from one sample, sequenced in a study of T-cell memory formation after mild COVID-19. From the 5' RACE reads, TCRdb called clonotypes with MiXCR, one entry per CDR3 protein. There are 110,000 or so distinct CDR3 sequences in the sample; 22% occur only once, and roughly two fifths lies in the top ten. What was sequenced was PBMCs or a T cell subset sorted from them (not recorded which). The receptors shown here come from a man aged 18 to 30 who had mild COVID-19 (a few samples of this study predate the infection). Cell type and time point are not known.

This clonotype was seen more than once but under ten times. Here the CDR3 reads CASSYSRSGGADTQYF. CDR3 sequence (DNA): TGTGCCAGCAGTTACTCGCGGTCCGGGGGGGCAGATACGCAGTATTTT. The genes are TRBV6-6 and TRBJ2-3; TRBD2 agrees at 8 bases. CDR3 length: 16 residues. CDR1 is MNHNY and CDR2 is SVGAGI in the germline V gene (reference sequence). The V segment lost 0 bases and the J segment 4 bases; nucleotides outside the gene matches: 6.

This clonotype was observed at least ten times. The gene calls are TRBV4-2 and TRBJ2-5; the D gene is possibly TRBD1 (5 bases). The CDR3 covers 15 residues. The germline V gene has CDR1 LGHNA and CDR2 YNFKEQ. V was cut by 4 bases and J by 2 bases, with 14 bases left in between. CDR3 coding DNA: TGTGCCAGCAGCCCTTACGGCAGGGATCAAGAGACCCAGTACTTC. Protein sequence: CASSPYGRDQETQYF.

Only a few counts were recorded for this clonotype. This chain links TRBV11-2 with TRBJ2-1; TRBD2 agrees at 14 bases. Trimming took 3 bases from V and 0 from J; bases not matched to a gene: 4. This CDR3 contains 18 residues. Germline-derived CDR1 and CDR2 are SGHAT and FQNNGV. The CDR3 DNA reads as TGTGCCAGCAGCTTGGGACTAGCGGGGGAGTTCTCCTACAATGAGCAGTTCTTC. Its protein is CASSLGLAGEFSYNEQFF.

Only a few counts were recorded for this clonotype. The chain employs TRBV5-6 and TRBJ2-1; 14 nucleotides align to TRBD2. The CDR3 loop spans 17 amino acids. V lost 4 bases to trimming and J lost 8 bases; unmatched junction nucleotides: 11. Germline V gene data show CDR1 as SGHDT and CDR2 as YYEEEE. CDR3: CASSPGLAGGRRDEQFF. DNA for the CDR3: TGTGCCAGCAGCCCCGGACTAGCGGGGGGTCGGCGGGATGAGCAGTTCTTC.

This rearrangement joins TRBV4-1 to TRBJ1-2, with D unresolved. Germline CDR1 MGHRA, CDR2 YSYEKL. The CDR3 consists of 15 residues. Trimming left V 5 bases short and J 3 bases short, with 16 bases between. This CDR3 is CASSWLRLGYYGYTF. The CDR3 coding sequence is TGCGCCAGCAGCTGGCTTCGGTTGGGCTACTATGGCTACACCTTC.

This clonotype turned up a few times. The chain is built from TRBV5-5 and TRBJ1-1, with no clear D. CDR3 length: 10 residues. In germline, CDR1 is SGHKS, CDR2 YYEKEE (reference sequence). The V and J ends lost 6 bases and 3 bases respectively, with 3 bases between them. This CDR3 reads CASIHTEAFF. Here the CDR3 DNA reads TGTGCCAGCATCCACACTGAAGCTTTCTTT.

V gene TRBV3-1 combines with J gene TRBJ2-7; no clear D gene. V was clipped by 4 bases and J by 5 bases, with 6 bases between them. The CDR3 extends over 11 amino acids. CDR1 and CDR2 from the germline V gene are LGHDT and YNNKEL (reference sequence). CDR3 coding DNA: TGTGCCAGCAGCCTAGAGAACGAGCAGTACTTC. Its translation: CASSLENEQYF.

This clonotype has more than one count but fewer than ten. V and J are TRBV7-9 and TRBJ1-1; D is unclear. This CDR3 is 13 amino acids long. With 5 bases removed from V and 0 bases from J, the gap between germline ends came to 7 bases. Per the germline V gene, CDR1 is SEHNR and CDR2 is FQNEAQ (reference sequence). The CDR3 loop is CASSHPVNTEAFF. CDR3 DNA sequence: TGTGCCAGCAGCCATCCAGTGAACACTGAAGCTTTCTTT.

The chain recombines TRBV6-5 with TRBJ1-1; maybe TRBD1 (6 bases). Germline V lookup: CDR1 MNHEY, CDR2 SVGAGI. The length of the CDR3 is 14 residues. V was shortened by 6 bases and J by 4 bases, with 15 bases between the two germline ends. The CDR3 protein is CASSPGVIGTEAFF. DNA of the CDR3: TGTGCCAGCAGCCCAGGGGTAATAGGCACTGAAGCTTTCTTT.

The sample holds many counts of this clonotype. The V gene is TRBV4-3, the J gene TRBJ2-6; no clear D gene. This CDR3 region has 17 residues. The germline V and J ends were trimmed by 1 base and 0 bases, with 10 bases remaining between them. From germline, CDR1 is LGHNA and CDR2 YSLEER. DNA of the CDR3: TGCGCCAGCAGCCAAGTAGAGGAGCGCTCTGGGGCCAACGTCCTGACTTTC. It translates to CASSQVEERSGANVLTF.

A few counts support this clonotype. The chain links TRBV20-1 to TRBJ2-7; no clear D. The germline V gene has CDR1 DFQATT and CDR2 SNEGSKA (reference sequence). Trimming removed 0 bases at V and 6 bases at J, with 15 bases between. The CDR3 extends over 14 amino acids. The CDR3 region has the DNA TGCAGTGCTAGAGAGGGCAGGTTCTCTGGCGAGCAGTACTTC. Its protein product is CSAREGRFSGEQYF.

The sample holds a few counts of this clonotype. The V call is TRBV5-1, the J call TRBJ1-1, with D possibly TRBD1 on 5 matching bases. Trimming cost V 3 bases and J 1 base, with 10 bases left between them. The CDR3 sequence is 14 residues long. Germline V gene data show CDR1 as SGHRS and CDR2 as YFSETQ. CDR3 residues: CASSSQGANTEAFF. The CDR3 nucleotides read TGCGCCAGCAGCTCCCAGGGCGCGAACACTGAAGCTTTCTTT.

The chain couples TRBV6-1 to TRBJ2-5; D is perhaps TRBD2 (6 bases). Germline lookup yields CDR1 MNHNS and CDR2 SASEGT. Trimming removed 1 base from V and 1 base from J, with 13 bases in between. The CDR3 runs 16 residues. In DNA form, the CDR3 reads TGTGCCAGCAGTGAAGGACTAGAAGGCCCCCAAGAGACCCAGTACTTC. This codes for CASSEGLEGPQETQYF.

The J gene is TRBJ1-5, the V gene TRBV15, with D uncertain. V lost 0 bases, J lost 2 bases, and 2 bases lay in between. Germline values: CDR1 LNHNV, CDR2 YYDKDF (reference sequence). CDR3 size: 13 residues. CDR3 in amino acids: CATSRDRNQPQHF. Here the CDR3 DNA reads TGTGCCACCAGCAGAGACCGCAATCAGCCCCAGCATTTT.

This clonotype showed up just a few times. The rearrangement joins TRBV20-1 to TRBJ1-6; 7 bases agree with TRBD1. J gave up 17 bases and V 6 bases, and 13 bases lay outside the gene matches. Germline CDR1 reads DFQATT; CDR2 reads SNEGSKA (reference sequence). CDR3 size: 12 residues. In DNA form, the CDR3 reads TGCAGTGCCAGGGGGTCCTACAATTTCTTCCACTTT. As protein: CSARGSYNFFHF.

This chain uses TRBV6-2 or TRBV6-3 with TRBJ1-5; TRBD1 matches 10 bases. Trimming removed 2 bases from V and 8 bases from J; junction bases left unmatched: 6. Germline CDR1 reads MNHEY; CDR2 reads SVGEGT. The CDR3 runs 15 residues. The CDR3 DNA reads TGTGCCAGCAGTTACCTGACAGGGGGCACGGAGCCCCAGCATTTT. It translates to CASSYLTGGTEPQHF.

This clonotype was detected a few times. The chain is built from TRBV29-1 and TRBJ2-1, with D perhaps TRBD1 (6 bases). The CDR3 spans 13 residues. V lost 6 bases and J 4 bases, leaving 13 bases between the germline ends. The germline V gene has CDR1 SQVTM and CDR2 ANQGSEA. The CDR3 bases are TGCAGCGTCGAGGGGGTAGGGTACAATGAGCAGTTCTTC. As protein: CSVEGVGYNEQFF.

This rearrangement joins TRBV7-8 to TRBJ2-5; tentative D call: TRBD1 (5 bases). The ends were cut back, 5 bases at V and 2 bases at J, with 9 bases in the middle. Germline assignment: CDR1 SGHVS and CDR2 FQNEAQ. The CDR3 contains 13 residues. CDR3 region: CASSVHRQETQYF. CDR3 nucleotides: TGTGCCAGCAGCGTTCACAGGCAAGAGACCCAGTACTTC. Full variable domain (outside the CDR3, taken from reference TRBV7-8 and TRBJ2-5): GAGVSQSPRYKVAKRGQDVALRCDPISGHVSLFWYQQALGQGPEFLTYFQNEAQLDKSGLPSDRFFAERPEGSVSTLKIQRTQQEDSAVYLCASSVHRQETQYFGPGTRLLVL.

V gene TRBV7-9 combines with J gene TRBJ2-5, with a possible D match to TRBD2 (5 bases). With 5 bases removed from V and 4 bases from J, the gap between germline ends came to 14 bases. Germline loops: CDR1 SEHNR, CDR2 FQNEAQ (reference sequence). This CDR3 spans 14 amino acids. DNA of the CDR3: TGTGCCAGCAGCCGGGGTAACGTGCGAGAGACCCAGTACTTC. Amino acid sequence: CASSRGNVRETQYF.

This clonotype was observed a few times. The V and J genes are TRBV20-1 and TRBJ2-7, with 14 bases lining up with TRBD2. The germline V gene has CDR1 DFQATT and CDR2 SNEGSKA (reference sequence). The CDR3 loop spans 13 amino acids. Here the CDR3 DNA reads TGCAGTGCTAGGGGCCCCGGGACTAGCGGGGGCTTAGTC. This codes for CSARGPGTSGGLV.

This clonotype has more than one count but fewer than ten. This chain connects TRBV6-6 to TRBJ2-7, with a weak D call TRBD1 (6 bases). Looked up from germline, CDR1 is MNHNY and CDR2 is SVGAGI (reference sequence). This CDR3 has 14 residues. Trimming pared 5 bases from V and 7 bases from J, leaving 18 bases between. Written as DNA, the CDR3 is TGTGCCAGCAGTCAAACTCGACACAGGGTTGAGCAGTACGTC. Translated: CASSQTRHRVEQYV.

This clonotype was seen once. The chain joins TRBV6-2 or TRBV6-3 to TRBJ2-7, with D possibly TRBD2 on 5 matching bases. Trimming took 6 bases from V and 2 from J, leaving 11 bases between them. The CDR3 runs 13 residues. Germline-derived CDR1 and CDR2 are MNHEY and SVGEGT. CDR3 sequence: CASSNRGAYEQYF. The CDR3, as DNA: TGTGCCAGCAGCAATCGGGGAGCCTACGAGCAGTACTTC.

This clonotype came up a few times. The chain couples TRBV4-1 to TRBJ2-5, with 10 bases lining up with TRBD2. V was clipped by 1 base and J by 3 bases; unmatched bases: 5. Germline V CDR1 and CDR2: MGHRA, YSYEKL. The CDR3 length is 16 residues. The CDR3 loop is CASSQVRTSGEETQYF. CDR3 in DNA: TGCGCCAGCAGCCAAGTTAGGACTAGCGGAGAAGAGACCCAGTACTTC.

The rearrangement joins TRBV9 to TRBJ1-5; unclear D gene. The CDR3 totals 12 residues. Trimming removed 7 bases from V and 4 bases from J, with 9 bases in between. From germline, CDR1 is SGDLS and CDR2 YYNGEE. In DNA form, the CDR3 reads TGTGCCAGCGGGTTAAAAAATCAGCCCCAGCATTTT. Protein: CASGLKNQPQHF.

This clonotype has more than one count but fewer than ten. The V and J genes are TRBV5-5 and TRBJ2-4, with D possibly being TRBD1 or TRBD2 (6 bases each). This CDR3 region has 14 residues. Germline V gene data show CDR1 as SGHKS and CDR2 as YYEKEE (reference sequence). Trimming pared 6 bases from V and 7 bases from J, leaving 17 bases between. This CDR3 reads CASNYGRGGNIQYF. The DNA for the CDR3 is TGTGCCAGCAACTATGGCAGGGGAGGCAACATTCAGTACTTC.

The chain employs TRBV4-1 and TRBJ2-3, with D possibly matching TRBD2 (6 bases). Between the trimmed V and J ends, which lost 1 base and 1 base, there was a span of 18 bases. The CDR3 length is 18 residues. Germline CDR1 and CDR2: MGHRA and YSYEKL. In nucleotides, the CDR3 is TGCGCCAGCAGCCAAGCCCCCCTTCGGGCGGGGCGCACAGATACGCAGTATTTT. It yields the protein CASSQAPLRAGRTDTQYF.

This chain uses TRBV20-1 with TRBJ1-1; weak D call: TRBD1 (6 bases). Germline CDR1 is DFQATT and CDR2 is SNEGSKA (reference sequence). This CDR3 comprises 13 residues. V was clipped by 5 bases and J by 6 bases, with 16 bases between them. CDR3 bases: TGCAGTGCTCCAGGGGCGGTGGTTTCTGAAGCTTTCTTT. This translates into CSAPGAVVSEAFF.